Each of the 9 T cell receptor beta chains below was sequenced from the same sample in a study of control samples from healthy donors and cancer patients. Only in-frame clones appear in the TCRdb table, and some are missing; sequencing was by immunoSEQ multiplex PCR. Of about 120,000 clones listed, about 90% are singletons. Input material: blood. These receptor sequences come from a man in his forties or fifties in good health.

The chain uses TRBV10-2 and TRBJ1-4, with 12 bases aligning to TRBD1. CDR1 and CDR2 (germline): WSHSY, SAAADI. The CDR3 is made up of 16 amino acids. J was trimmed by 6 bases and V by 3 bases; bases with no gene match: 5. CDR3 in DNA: TGCGCCAGCAGTGAAGGGGACAGGGGGCAGGATGAAAAACTGTTTTTT. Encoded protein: CASSEGDRGQDEKLFF.

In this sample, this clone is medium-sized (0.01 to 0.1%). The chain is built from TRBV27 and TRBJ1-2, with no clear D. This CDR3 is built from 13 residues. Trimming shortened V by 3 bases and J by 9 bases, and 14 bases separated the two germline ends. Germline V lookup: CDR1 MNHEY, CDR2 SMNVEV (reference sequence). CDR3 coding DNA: TGTGCCAGCAGTTTCACTCTGGCAGAGCGCTACACCTTC. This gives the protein CASSFTLAERYTF.

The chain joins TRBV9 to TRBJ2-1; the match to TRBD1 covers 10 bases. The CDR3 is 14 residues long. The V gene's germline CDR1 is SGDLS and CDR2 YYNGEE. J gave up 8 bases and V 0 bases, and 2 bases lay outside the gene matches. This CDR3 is CASSVVGTGDEQFF. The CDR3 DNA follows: TGTGCCAGCAGCGTAGTTGGGACAGGGGATGAGCAGTTCTTC. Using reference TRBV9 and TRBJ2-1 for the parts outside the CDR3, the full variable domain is DSGVTQTPKHLITATGQRVTLRCSPRSGDLSVYWYQQSLDQGLQFLIQYYNGEERAKGNILERFSAQQFPDLHSELNLSSLELGDSALYFCASSVVGTGDEQFFGPGTRLTVL.

CDR3 coding DNA: TGCGCCAGCAGCCAGGGGACATCGGATGGCTACACCTTC. Translated, it gives CASSQGTSDGYTF. The rearrangement links TRBV4-3 to TRBJ1-2; D perhaps matches TRBD1 (6 bases). Germline-derived CDR1 and CDR2 are LGHNA and YSLEER. Trimming pared 3 bases from V and 6 bases from J, leaving 11 bases between. The CDR3 is 13 residues long.

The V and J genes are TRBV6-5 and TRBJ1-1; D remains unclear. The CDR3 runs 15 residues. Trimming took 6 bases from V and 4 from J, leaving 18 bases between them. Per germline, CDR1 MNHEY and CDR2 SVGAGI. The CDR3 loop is CASSLLEGGRTEAFF. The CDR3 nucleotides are TGTGCCAGCAGCTTGCTAGAGGGAGGGCGCACTGAAGCTTTCTTT.

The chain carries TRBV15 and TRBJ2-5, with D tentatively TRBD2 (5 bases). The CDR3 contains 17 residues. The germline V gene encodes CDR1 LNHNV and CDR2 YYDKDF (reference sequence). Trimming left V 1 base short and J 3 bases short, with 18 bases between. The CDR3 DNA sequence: TGTGCCACCAGCAGAGGGCCGATGGACTTGGAGAAAGAGACCCAGTACTTC. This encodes CATSRGPMDLEKETQYF.

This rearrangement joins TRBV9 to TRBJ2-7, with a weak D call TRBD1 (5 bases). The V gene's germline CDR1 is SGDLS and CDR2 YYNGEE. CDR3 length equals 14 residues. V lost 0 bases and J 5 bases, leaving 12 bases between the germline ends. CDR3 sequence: CASSVEGRRDEQYF. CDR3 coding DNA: TGTGCCAGCAGCGTAGAGGGGCGACGGGACGAGCAGTACTTC. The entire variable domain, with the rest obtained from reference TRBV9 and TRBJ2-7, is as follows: DSGVTQTPKHLITATGQRVTLRCSPRSGDLSVYWYQQSLDQGLQFLIQYYNGEERAKGNILERFSAQQFPDLHSELNLSSLELGDSALYFCASSVEGRRDEQYFGPGTRLTVT.

Here the CDR3 DNA reads TGTGCCAGCAGCCGGGACAGGGGGGACAATGAGCAGTTCTTC. It codes for CASSRDRGDNEQFF. This chain joins TRBV7-9 and TRBJ2-1; 11 positions match TRBD1. Germline V CDR1 and CDR2: SEHNR, FQNEAQ (reference sequence). Losses at the gene ends were 5 bases for V and 5 bases for J; bases not matched to a gene: 2. This CDR3 comprises 14 residues.

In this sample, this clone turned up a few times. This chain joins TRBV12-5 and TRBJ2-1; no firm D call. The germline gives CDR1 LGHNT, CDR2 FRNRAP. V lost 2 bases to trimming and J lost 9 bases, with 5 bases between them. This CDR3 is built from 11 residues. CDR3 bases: TGTGCTAGTGGTTTGCTCGGTGAGCAGTTCTTC. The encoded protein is CASGLLGEQFF.